One sample yielded the 5 T cell receptor beta chains listed below, sequenced in a study of blood T cell repertoires in COVID-19. Libraries were prepared by immunoSEQ multiplex PCR; TCRdb keeps only in-frame clonotypes and omits some of them. The sample includes some 45,000 clones, 75% to 85% of them seen just once. The specimen sequenced was peripheral blood. These receptors originate from a man older than 75 in a cohort sampled during active COVID-19.

The chain employs TRBV27 and TRBJ1-6; TRBD1 agrees at 9 bases. There are 13 residues in the CDR3. Germline lookup yields CDR1 MNHEY and CDR2 SMNVEV (reference sequence). V shed 4 bases and J 15 bases; nucleotides not matched to a gene: 7. In DNA form, the CDR3 reads TGTGCCAGCAGTTCCGGGACAGGGTTATACCTCCACTTT. Translated: CASSSGTGLYLHF.

V and J are TRBV27 and TRBJ2-7; the D gene is possibly TRBD2 (6 bases). The CDR3 spans 17 residues. Germline V gene lookup returns CDR1 MNHEY and CDR2 SMNVEV (reference sequence). V was trimmed by 0 bases and J by 7 bases, leaving 22 bases between them. The CDR3 sequence is CASSLSINQGLRGEQYF. DNA for the CDR3: TGTGCCAGCAGTTTATCAATCAATCAGGGATTACGGGGGGAGCAGTACTTC.

V is TRBV5-4 and J is TRBJ2-1; 15 bases line up with TRBD2. V shed 6 bases, J shed 5 bases, and the junction held 9 bases outside the gene matches. This CDR3 comprises 17 residues. Germline V CDR1 and CDR2: SGHNT, YYREEE (reference sequence). For the CDR3, the DNA is TGTGCCAGCACCGCGGGACTAGCGGGAGGTCAAAACAATGAGCAGTTCTTC. Translating it yields CASTAGLAGGQNNEQFF.

The chain employs TRBV7-3 and TRBJ2-5; 16 nucleotides match TRBD2. This CDR3 is 19 amino acids long. Looked up from germline, CDR1 is SGHTA and CDR2 is FQGTGA. The trim removed 5 bases at V and 5 bases at J, leaving 14 bases unmatched. CDR3 bases: TGTGCCAGCAGCCCTTCGACCGGGACTAGCGGGGGGGAACAGGAGACCCAGTACTTC. Translation gives CASSPSTGTSGGEQETQYF.

The chain uses TRBV6-6 and TRBJ1-2, with TRBD1 identical over 9 bases. The V segment lost 6 bases and the J segment 7 bases; nucleotides outside the gene matches: 9. Germline V gene data show CDR1 as MNHNY and CDR2 as SVGAGI (reference sequence). The CDR3 consists of 14 residues. The CDR3 reads CASSLSRQGVGYTF. CDR3 nucleotides: TGTGCCAGCAGCTTATCTCGACAGGGGGTTGGCTACACCTTC.